Detailed here is one T cell receptor (beta chain). Its antigen is not known. The data stem from a study of shared clonotypes between healthy human individuals. Regarding the study as a whole: Clonotype sharing across donors was expected to vary with sequencing depth. In general, naive subsets displayed greater estimated richness than memory subsets did.

Germline CDR1 SGHDT, CDR2 YYEEEE. This CDR3 has 15 residues. The V end lost 4 bases, the J end lost 8 bases, and 18 bases lay between the germline ends. Donors included only healthy HIV-negative adults lacking recent acute infections or vaccinations. Only in-frame clones appear in the TCRdb table, and some are missing; sequencing was by immunoSEQ multiplex PCR. The table lists 2,500,000 or so clones, around nine tenths of them singletons. This chain connects TRBV5-6 to TRBJ1-4, with a weak D call TRBD1 (6 bases). The sample comprised naive CD4+ T cells sorted from blood. Subset reported: CD45RA+ positively selected. This TCR was recovered from a man aged 18 to 30 in good health. The CDR3 sequence is CASSRDIPGREKLFF. In DNA, the CDR3 is TGTGCCAGCAGCCGGGACATCCCAGGAAGGGAAAAACTGTTTTTT.